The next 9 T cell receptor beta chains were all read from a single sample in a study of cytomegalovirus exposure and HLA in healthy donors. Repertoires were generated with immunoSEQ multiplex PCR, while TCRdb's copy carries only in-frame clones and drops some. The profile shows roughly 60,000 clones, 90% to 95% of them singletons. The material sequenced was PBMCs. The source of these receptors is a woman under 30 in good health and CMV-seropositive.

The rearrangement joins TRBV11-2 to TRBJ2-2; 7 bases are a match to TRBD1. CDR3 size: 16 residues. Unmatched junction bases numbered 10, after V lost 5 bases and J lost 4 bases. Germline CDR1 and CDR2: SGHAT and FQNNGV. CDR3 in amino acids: CASSTTGTVPTGELFF. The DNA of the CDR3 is TGTGCCAGCAGCACAACCGGGACAGTTCCCACCGGGGAGCTGTTTTTT.

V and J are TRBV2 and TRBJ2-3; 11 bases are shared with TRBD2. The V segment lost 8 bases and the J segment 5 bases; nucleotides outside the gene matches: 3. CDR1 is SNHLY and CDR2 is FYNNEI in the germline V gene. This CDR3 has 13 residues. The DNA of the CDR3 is TGTGCCAGCTCAGGGACTAGCGGAGATACGCAGTATTTT. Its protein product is CASSGTSGDTQYF.

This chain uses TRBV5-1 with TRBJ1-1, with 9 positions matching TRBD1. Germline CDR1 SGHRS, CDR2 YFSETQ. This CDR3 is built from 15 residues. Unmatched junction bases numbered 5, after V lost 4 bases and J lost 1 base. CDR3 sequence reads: CASSAGTGRNTEAFF. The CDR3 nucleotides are TGCGCCAGCAGCGCGGGGACAGGGAGGAACACTGAAGCTTTCTTT.

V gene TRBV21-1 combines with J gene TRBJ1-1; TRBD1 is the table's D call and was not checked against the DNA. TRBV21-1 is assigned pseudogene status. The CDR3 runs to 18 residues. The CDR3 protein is CASSPTKGTGTANTEAFF. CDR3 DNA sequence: TGTGCCAGCAGCCCCACAAAAGGAACCGGGACAGCAAACACTGAAGCTTTCTTT.

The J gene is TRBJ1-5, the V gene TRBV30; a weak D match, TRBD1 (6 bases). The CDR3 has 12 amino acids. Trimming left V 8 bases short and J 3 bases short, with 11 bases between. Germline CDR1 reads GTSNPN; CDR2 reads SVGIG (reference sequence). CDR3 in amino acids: CAVGGPNQPQHF. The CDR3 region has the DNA TGTGCCGTAGGGGGTCCCAATCAGCCCCAGCATTTT.

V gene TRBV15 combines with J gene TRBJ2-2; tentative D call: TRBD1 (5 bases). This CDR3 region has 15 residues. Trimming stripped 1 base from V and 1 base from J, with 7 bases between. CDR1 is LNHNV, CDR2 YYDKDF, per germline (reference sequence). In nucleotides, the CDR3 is TGTGCCACCAGCAGAGGAACAGGGAACACCGGGGAGCTGTTTTTT. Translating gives CATSRGTGNTGELFF.

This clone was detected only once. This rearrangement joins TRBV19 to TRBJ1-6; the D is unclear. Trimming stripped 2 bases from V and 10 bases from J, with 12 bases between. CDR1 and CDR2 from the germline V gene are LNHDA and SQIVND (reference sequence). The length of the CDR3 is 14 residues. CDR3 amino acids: CASSIFGKQSPLHF. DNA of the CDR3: TGTGCCAGTAGTATATTTGGCAAACAGTCACCCCTCCACTTT.

The CDR3 region is CAWQGGSGELFF. The CDR3, as DNA: TGTGCCTGGCAGGGAGGTAGCGGGGAGCTGTTTTTT. The chain links TRBV30 to TRBJ2-2, with D possibly matching TRBD2 (6 bases). CDR1 is GTSNPN and CDR2 is SVGIG in the germline V gene (reference sequence). The CDR3 runs 12 residues. V gave up 5 bases and J gave up 7 bases, with 11 bases separating them.

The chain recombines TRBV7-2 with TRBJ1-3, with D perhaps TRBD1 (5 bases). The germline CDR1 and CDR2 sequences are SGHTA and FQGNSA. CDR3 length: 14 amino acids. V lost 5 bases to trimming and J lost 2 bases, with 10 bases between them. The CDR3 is CASSLRTPGNTIYF. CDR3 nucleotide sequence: TGTGCCAGCAGCCTAAGGACACCTGGAAACACCATATATTTT.